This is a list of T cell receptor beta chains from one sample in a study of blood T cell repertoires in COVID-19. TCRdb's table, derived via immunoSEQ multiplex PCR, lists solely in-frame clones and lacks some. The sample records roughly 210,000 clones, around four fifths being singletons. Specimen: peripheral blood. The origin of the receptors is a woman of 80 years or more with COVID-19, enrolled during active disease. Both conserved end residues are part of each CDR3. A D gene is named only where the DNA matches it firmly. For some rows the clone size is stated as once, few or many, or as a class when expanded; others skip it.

CDR3: CASSQEGFPGRNTIYF; DNA: TGCGCCAGCAGCCAAGAGGGTTTCCCAGGGCGAAACACCATATATTTT; size: few; D: NA; J: TRBJ1-3; V: TRBV4-1
CDR3: CASPTHTGIPLHF; DNA: TGTGCCAGCCCTACTCATACAGGGATACCCCTCCACTTT; size: few; D: NA; J: TRBJ1-6; V: TRBV6-4
CDR3: CASSLRQENYGYTF; DNA: TGTGCCAGCAGCTTACGACAGGAGAACTATGGCTACACCTTC; size: few; D: NA; J: TRBJ1-2; V: TRBV7-9
CDR3: CASSPASNQPQHF; DNA: TGTGCCAGCTCACCGGCCAGCAATCAGCCCCAGCATTTT; size: NA; D: NA; J: TRBJ1-5; V: TRBV18
CDR3: CASRGTGGKYGYTF; DNA: TGTGCCAGCAGGGGGACAGGGGGCAAATATGGCTACACCTTC; size: NA; D: TRBD1; J: TRBJ1-2; V: TRBV6-5
CDR3: CASSQRAGGYNEQFF; DNA: TGTGCCAGCAGCCAGAGAGCGGGGGGTTACAATGAGCAGTTCTTC; size: once; D: TRBD2; J: TRBJ2-1; V: TRBV7-2
CDR3: CASMTDRDNYGYTF; DNA: TGTGCCAGCATGACGGACAGGGATAACTATGGCTACACCTTC; size: NA; D: TRBD1; J: TRBJ1-2; V: TRBV6-5
CDR3: CASSEERGDTQYF; DNA: TGTGCCAGCAGTGAAGAGCGGGGGGATACGCAGTATTTT; size: NA; D: TRBD2; J: TRBJ2-3; V: TRBV2
CDR3: CASTPSNTGELFF; DNA: TGTGCCAGCACCCCCTCGAACACCGGGGAGCTGTTTTTT; size: NA; D: NA; J: TRBJ2-2; V: TRBV5-4
CDR3: CASSDQTGGAEKLFF; DNA: TGCGCCAGCAGTGACCAGACAGGGGGGGCGGAAAAACTGTTTTTT; size: few; D: TRBD1; J: TRBJ1-4; V: TRBV10-2
CDR3: CASSPSSGANVLTF; DNA: TGTGCCAGCTCACCGAGCTCTGGGGCCAACGTCCTGACTTTC; size: once; D: NA; J: TRBJ2-6; V: TRBV18
CDR3: CSARTENTGELFF; DNA: TGCAGCGCTAGGACAGAAAACACCGGGGAGCTGTTTTTT; size: NA; D: NA; J: TRBJ2-2; V: TRBV29-1
CDR3: CATSDLAGIGETQYF; DNA: TGTGCCACCAGTGATTTGGCAGGGATAGGAGAGACCCAGTACTTC; size: once; D: NA; J: TRBJ2-5; V: TRBV24-1
CDR3: CASSPPSQRNTEAFF; DNA: TGTGCCAGCTCACCACCGAGTCAGCGAAACACTGAAGCTTTCTTT; size: NA; D: NA; J: TRBJ1-1; V: TRBV18
CDR3: CASLTSEAGELFF; DNA: TGTGCCAGTTTGACTAGCGAGGCCGGGGAGCTGTTTTTT; size: NA; D: TRBD2; J: TRBJ2-2; V: TRBV19
CDR3: CSGQGSYEQYF; DNA: TGCAGCGGACAGGGCTCCTACGAGCAGTACTTC; size: NA; D: TRBD1; J: TRBJ2-7; V: TRBV29-1
CDR3: CATSVPLGGSETQYF; DNA: TGTGCCACCAGTGTTCCCCTTGGGGGGAGCGAGACGCAGTATTTT; size: NA; D: NA; J: TRBJ2-3; V: TRBV24-1